The rows below give T cell receptor beta chains drawn from one sample of a study of T-cell reconstitution after alpha-beta-depleted transplantation in children. TCRdb reprocessed the PCR reads with MiXCR, giving one entry per CDR3 protein. The repertoire holds over 400,000 distinct CDR3 sequences, with around 12% as singletons. The material was PBMCs from the stem cell graft donor, obtained from the stem cell graft. These receptors all come from a human donor who donated a stem cell graft to a child with combined immunodeficiency. Each CDR3 is given with its conserved first and last residue. D genes are given only for firm matches. Clone sizes are given selectively: once, few, many, or a class where the clone is expanded.

j_call clone_size d_call v_call cdr3_aa cdr3_nt
TRBJ2-7 . . TRBV14 CASSLRTSQPYEQYF TGTGCCAGCAGCCTCAGGACCTCACAACCCTACGAGCAGTACTTC
TRBJ1-6 . . TRBV7-8 CASSLNPRTVNSPLHF TGTGCCAGCAGCCTTAATCCACGGACGGTTAATTCACCCCTCCACTTT
TRBJ1-2 . . TRBV4-2 CASSQDSTDYGYTF TGTGCCAGCAGCCAAGATTCTACAGACTATGGCTACACCTTC
TRBJ2-5 few TRBD2 TRBV14 CASSLVAGVLQETQYF TGTGCCAGCAGCCTGGTAGCGGGAGTTTTACAAGAGACCCAGTACTTC
TRBJ2-7 many . TRBV6-1 CASKREQYF TGTGCCAGCAAACGGGAGCAGTACTTC
TRBJ1-4 few . TRBV18 CASSPYSGAGTNEKLFF TGTGCCAGCTCACCATACTCAGGGGCCGGCACTAATGAAAAACTGTTTTTT
TRBJ1-6 many TRBD1 TRBV6-5 CASSLLQGGNSPLHF TGTGCCAGCAGTTTGTTACAGGGGGGTAATTCACCCCTCCACTTT
TRBJ2-1 many TRBD2 TRBV11-3 CASSLREGRNEQFF TGTGCCAGCAGCTTGCGGGAGGGCCGGAATGAGCAGTTCTTC
TRBJ2-4 few . TRBV21-1 CASSKDRGLPRPLLLAKNIQYF TGTGCCAGCAGCAAGGACAGGGGGCTACCTCGTCCCCTACTTCTAGCCAAAAACATTCAGTACTTC
TRBJ2-3 . TRBD2 TRBV24-1 CATSDLTSGARDTQYF TGTGCCACCAGTGATTTGACTAGCGGGGCGAGGGATACGCAGTATTTT
TRBJ1-2 . . TRBV5-1 CASSLAGPPSYGYTF TGCGCCAGCAGCTTGGCTGGGCCCCCAAGCTATGGCTACACCTTC
TRBJ2-7 few TRBD2 TRBV7-2 CASTLRLAGPYEQYF TGTGCCAGCACCCTTAGACTAGCGGGCCCCTACGAGCAGTACTTC
TRBJ2-1 few TRBD2 TRBV10-3 CAIKEGGPADEQFF TGTGCCATCAAGGAGGGAGGGCCGGCAGATGAGCAGTTCTTC
TRBJ2-7 many . TRBV2 CASSESHQSYEQYF TGTGCCAGCAGTGAGAGCCACCAGTCCTACGAGCAGTACTTC
TRBJ2-7 few . TRBV7-9 CASSPEWAYEQYF TGTGCCAGCAGCCCAGAATGGGCCTACGAGCAGTACTTC